This TCR beta chain was documented in a study of identical twins. The CDR3 length is 14 residues. CDR1 and CDR2 from the germline V gene are SNHLY and FYNNEI. V shed 6 bases, J shed 7 bases, and the junction held 7 bases outside the gene matches. This clonotype was observed many times. TCRdb fed the 5' RACE reads into MiXCR, producing one record per CDR3 protein. The profile covers a few hundred thousand distinct CDR3 sequences, with roughly 18% appearing a single time and roughly an eighth taken by the ten largest. This receptor was identified in a man between 50 and 59 years old in good health. Sequencing input: naive T cells sorted from blood. This chain uses TRBV2 with TRBJ2-2, with 8 nucleotides matching TRBD2. CDR3 DNA sequence: TGTGCCAGCAGGGCTGGGACTAGTAGCGGGGAGCTGTTTTTT. Its protein product is CASRAGTSSGELFF.